A single sample is the source of the 17 T cell receptor beta chains below, sequenced in a study of molecular identifiers for immune sequencing clone quantification. MiXCR, applied by TCRdb to the PCR reads, yields one record per CDR3 protein. The sample comprises approximately 670,000 distinct CDR3 sequences, 15% to 20% of which are singletons, and roughly 0.83% rests with the top ten. The sequenced sample was naive CD8+ T cells from blood, with Jurkat cell RNA spiked in. The sample's subset: FACS-sorted CD8+CD4-CCR7+CD45RA+ naive T cells. These receptors originate from a human donor in good health. Some libraries in this study had Jurkat cell RNA spiked in.

The chain recombines TRBV4-1 with TRBJ2-7, with 10 bases matching TRBD2. The CDR3 totals 15 residues. The V and J ends lost 1 base and 7 bases, in that order; junction bases with no gene match: 7. Germline CDR1 is MGHRA and CDR2 is YSYEKL. The CDR3 DNA is TGCGCCAGCAGCCAAGCTCTAGCGGGGGCGAGGGAGCAGTACTTC. It translates to CASSQALAGAREQYF.

This clonotype turned up a few times. At one end, the junction sequence differs from germline, possibly due to a read error. J is TRBJ1-1 and V is TRBV20-1; D gene ambiguous. The CDR3 is 11 amino acids. From germline, CDR1 is DFQATT and CDR2 SNEGSKA (reference sequence). CDR3: CSARDIGWSVF. Written as DNA, the CDR3 is TGCAGTGCTAGAGATATCGGGTGGTCCGTCTTT.

A remark on this clonotype: It may be a read error: a sequence one base away is much more abundant. The chain has TRBV29-1 and TRBJ2-1; D uncertain. Germline-derived CDR1 and CDR2 are SQVTM and ANQGSEA. This CDR3 is built from 10 residues. CDR3 loop: CSVAAYEQLF. CDR3 nucleotide sequence: TGCAGCGTTGCAGCCTATGAGCAGCTCTTC.

This clonotype occurred many times. V usage is TRBV9 and J usage is TRBJ2-5; TRBD2 matches at 11 bases. V lost 4 bases, J lost 4 bases, and 6 bases stayed unmatched. Per germline, CDR1 SGDLS and CDR2 YYNGEE. The CDR3 has 15 residues. This CDR3 is CASSPSGRLGETQYF. The CDR3 region has the DNA TGTGCCAGCAGCCCTAGCGGGAGGTTAGGAGAGACCCAGTACTTC. Filled out from reference TRBV9 and TRBJ2-5, the complete variable domain reads DSGVTQTPKHLITATGQRVTLRCSPRSGDLSVYWYQQSLDQGLQFLIQYYNGEERAKGNILERFSAQQFPDLHSELNLSSLELGDSALYFCASSPSGRLGETQYFGPGTRLLVL.

This clonotype was observed many times. V is TRBV27 and J is TRBJ1-2; TRBD1 aligns across 8 bases. Germline V lookup: CDR1 MNHEY, CDR2 SMNVEV (reference sequence). After removal of 4 bases from V and 7 bases from J, the junction contained 11 bases not matched to a gene. The CDR3 length is 15 residues. Written as DNA, the CDR3 is TGTGCCAGCAGTTACAGACAGGGGTCACCTCTTGGCTACACCTTC. It is translated as CASSYRQGSPLGYTF.

The sample holds a few counts of this clonotype. This chain uses TRBV7-9 with TRBJ2-7, with 7 bases identical to TRBD1. CDR1 and CDR2 (germline): SEHNR, FQNEAQ (reference sequence). The junction had 6 bases not matched to a gene; V was cut back by 4 bases and J by 3 bases. The CDR3 has 14 residues. Here the CDR3 reads CASSSLDRSYEQYF. The CDR3 DNA sequence: TGTGCCAGCAGCTCTTTGGACAGGAGCTACGAGCAGTACTTC.

This clonotype was picked up many times. The V and J genes are TRBV29-1 and TRBJ2-1; 7 nucleotides line up with TRBD2. The CDR3 loop spans 15 amino acids. Germline values: CDR1 SQVTM, CDR2 ANQGSEA. The V and J ends lost 0 bases and 5 bases, in that order; junction bases with no gene match: 7. For the CDR3, the DNA is TGCAGCGTTGAAGATTGGTCTAGCGGAGACAATGAGCAGTTCTTC. Translated, it gives CSVEDWSSGDNEQFF.

About this clonotype itself: A much larger clonotype is one base distant, so this may be a read error. The chain recombines TRBV20-1 with TRBJ2-3; D ambiguous. CDR1 is DFQATT and CDR2 is SNEGSKA in the germline V gene (reference sequence). The CDR3 spans 15 residues. The CDR3 protein is CSARAENSSTETQYF. The CDR3 DNA is TGCAGTGCTAGAGCTGAAAATAGTAGCACAGAAACGCAGTATTTT.

The V and J genes are TRBV27 and TRBJ2-2, with 7 bases aligning to TRBD2. The length of the CDR3 is 14 residues. Germline V gene data show CDR1 as MNHEY and CDR2 as SMNVEV (reference sequence). V trimming: 4 bases; J trimming: 7 bases; junction bases outside the gene matches: 6. This CDR3 reads CASSSRLAGGELFF. The CDR3, as DNA: TGTGCCAGCAGTTCCAGACTAGCTGGCGGGGAGCTGTTTTTT.

This chain joins TRBV2 and TRBJ2-7; possibly TRBD1 for D (6 bases). Per the germline V gene, CDR1 is SNHLY and CDR2 is FYNNEI. The CDR3 has 15 amino acids. Trimming shortened V by 2 bases and J by 0 bases, and 11 bases separated the two germline ends. DNA for the CDR3: TGTGCCAGCAGTGAACGGCAGGACAGCTCCTACGAGCAGTACTTC. Residues: CASSERQDSSYEQYF.

This clonotype showed up just a few times. The gene calls are TRBV30 and TRBJ2-7, with D unclear. In germline, CDR1 is GTSNPN, CDR2 SVGIG (reference sequence). V was cut by 4 bases and J by 3 bases, with 16 bases left in between. The CDR3 sequence is 14 residues long. The CDR3 protein is CAWTEPGVIYEQYF. CDR3 DNA: TGTGCCTGGACCGAACCAGGCGTGATCTACGAGCAGTACTTC.

This clonotype was found many times. The chain uses TRBV5-1 and TRBJ2-7; 8 bases match TRBD2. Germline V CDR1 and CDR2: SGHRS, YFSETQ. The CDR3 length is 15 residues. J was trimmed by 2 bases and V by 0 bases; bases with no gene match: 4. The CDR3 region has the DNA TGCGCCAGCAGCTTGGAGGGTAGCGGGACCTACGAGCAGTACTTC. This codes for CASSLEGSGTYEQYF.

V and J are TRBV10-3 and TRBJ2-7; 7 positions match TRBD1. The CDR3 consists of 12 residues. V gave up 11 bases and J gave up 2 bases; unmatched junction bases: 6. The germline gives CDR1 ENHRY, CDR2 SYGVKD. The CDR3 sequence is CASGQLTYEQYF. The CDR3 coding sequence is TGTGCCTCGGGACAGTTAACCTACGAGCAGTACTTC.

This clonotype was seen a handful of times. The rearrangement joins TRBV10-2 to TRBJ1-6; D is possibly TRBD1 (5 bases). V was pared by 0 bases and J by 7 bases, with 13 bases between. Germline V gene lookup returns CDR1 WSHSY and CDR2 SAAADI. The CDR3 has 16 residues. The CDR3 region is CASSESGGGYNSPLHF. Written as DNA, the CDR3 is TGCGCCAGCAGTGAGTCGGGGGGGGGATACAATTCACCCCTCCACTTT.

Many counts were recorded for this clonotype. The rearrangement joins TRBV6-2 or TRBV6-3 to TRBJ2-5; D perhaps matches TRBD2 (6 bases). The CDR3 contains 12 residues. Germline assignment: CDR1 MNHEY and CDR2 SVGEGT. Deletions cut 8 bases from V and 5 bases from J, with 12 bases between. The CDR3 nucleotides are TGTGCCAGCTTCGACGGAGGGGAGACCCAGTACTTC. The encoded protein is CASFDGGETQYF.

The rearrangement uses TRBV29-1 and TRBJ2-1; D is uncertain. With 2 bases removed from V and 5 bases from J, the gap between germline ends came to 7 bases. Germline V lookup: CDR1 SQVTM, CDR2 ANQGSEA. The CDR3 totals 12 residues. The CDR3 DNA is TGCAGCGTTGAACAGTACAACAATGAGCAGTTCTTC. This encodes CSVEQYNNEQFF.

Comment on this clonotype: A junction boundary mismatches the germline segment, possibly from a read error. J is TRBJ2-5 and V is TRBV29-1, with 7 bases lining up with TRBD1. This CDR3 region has 17 residues. Per germline, CDR1 SQVTM and CDR2 ANQGSEA. In DNA form, the CDR3 reads TGCAGCGTTGAAGGCCCACTGGGACAGCGAACCCAAGAAACCCAGTACTTC. Translating it yields CSVEGPLGQRTQETQYF.